This is a list of T cell receptor beta chains from one sample in a study of T-cell reconstitution after alpha-beta-depleted transplantation in children. TCRdb reprocessed the PCR reads via MiXCR and lists one record per CDR3 protein. The top ten hold about 2.6% of the sample, which has almost 250,000 distinct CDR3 sequences, roughly 24% seen once. The material was PBMCs, obtained before TCRalphabeta/CD19-depleted stem cell transplant. The receptor set was obtained from a girl aged 2-15 years with Fanconi anemia, due to receive a stem cell transplant. CDR3s include the opening cysteine and the closing phenylalanine or tryptophan. Fields, in order: J gene, V gene, D gene, clone size, CDR3 length, CDR3 DNA, CDR3 protein. A D gene is named only where the DNA matches it firmly. For some rows the clone size is stated as once, few or many, or as a class when expanded; others skip it.

J gene: TRBJ2-3; V gene: TRBV29-1; D gene: NA; clone size: many; CDR3 length: 16; CDR3 DNA: TGCAGCGTTGAAGACTGGTTATTGGCTAGCACAGATACGCAGTATTTT; CDR3 protein: CSVEDWLLASTDTQYF
J gene: TRBJ2-5; V gene: TRBV20-1; D gene: TRBD2; clone size: NA; CDR3 length: 14; CDR3 DNA: TGCAGTGCTAGAGACCTAGCGGACCAAGAGACCCAGTACTTC; CDR3 protein: CSARDLADQETQYF
J gene: TRBJ2-1; V gene: TRBV24-1; D gene: TRBD2; clone size: many; CDR3 length: 16; CDR3 DNA: TGTGCCACCAGTGATCCGGGACTAGCGGGAGAAGACGAGCAGTTCTTC; CDR3 protein: CATSDPGLAGEDEQFF
J gene: TRBJ1-3; V gene: TRBV20-1; D gene: NA; clone size: NA; CDR3 length: 16; CDR3 DNA: TGCAGTGCTAGCCCAGACAGGACTTTCTCTGGAAACACCATATATTTT; CDR3 protein: CSASPDRTFSGNTIYF
J gene: TRBJ1-5; V gene: TRBV20-1; D gene: TRBD1; clone size: NA; CDR3 length: 17; CDR3 DNA: TGCAGTGCTGTTACCGGGACAGGGGGCCTCACCAATCAGCCCCAGCATTTT; CDR3 protein: CSAVTGTGGLTNQPQHF
J gene: TRBJ2-7; V gene: TRBV7-3; D gene: NA; clone size: NA; CDR3 length: 13; CDR3 DNA: TGTGCCAGCAGCTTAACCCGGGATCACGAGCAGTACTTC; CDR3 protein: CASSLTRDHEQYF
J gene: TRBJ1-2; V gene: TRBV29-1; D gene: NA; clone size: NA; CDR3 length: 13; CDR3 DNA: TGCAGCGTTGAGGGCAGGATAACGGATGGCTACACCTTC; CDR3 protein: CSVEGRITDGYTF
J gene: TRBJ2-7; V gene: TRBV20-1; D gene: TRBD1; clone size: few; CDR3 length: 15; CDR3 DNA: TGCAGTGCTAGCCGCCGGGACAGGACCCCCTACGAGCAGTACTTC; CDR3 protein: CSASRRDRTPYEQYF
J gene: TRBJ2-7; V gene: TRBV29-1; D gene: NA; clone size: few; CDR3 length: 12; CDR3 DNA: TGCAGCGTTGTTAAAGGGGGCTACGAGCAGTACTTC; CDR3 protein: CSVVKGGYEQYF
J gene: TRBJ2-1; V gene: TRBV11-3; D gene: NA; clone size: once; CDR3 length: 14; CDR3 DNA: TGTGCCAGCAGCTTAGTTGCGCAGGCTAATGAGCAGTTCTTC; CDR3 protein: CASSLVAQANEQFF
J gene: TRBJ2-3; V gene: TRBV29-1; D gene: TRBD1; clone size: many; CDR3 length: 13; CDR3 DNA: TGCAGCGGGGGACAGGGGGAGAAGGATACGCAGTATTTT; CDR3 protein: CSGGQGEKDTQYF
J gene: TRBJ1-2; V gene: TRBV5-1; D gene: TRBD1; clone size: NA; CDR3 length: 15; CDR3 DNA: TGCGCCAGCAGCCCGACGGACAGGGCGATTTATGGCTACACCTTC; CDR3 protein: CASSPTDRAIYGYTF
J gene: TRBJ2-5; V gene: TRBV12-3/TRBV12-4; D gene: TRBD1; clone size: NA; CDR3 length: 16; CDR3 DNA: TGTGCCAGCAGCCTCAGACCCGACAGGGGGCGAGAGACCCAGTACTTC; CDR3 protein: CASSLRPDRGRETQYF
J gene: TRBJ2-3; V gene: TRBV27; D gene: NA; clone size: many; CDR3 length: 16; CDR3 DNA: TGTGCCAGCAGTTTATTAGGGACCGTTGGCACAGATACGCAGTATTTT; CDR3 protein: CASSLLGTVGTDTQYF
J gene: TRBJ2-5; V gene: TRBV20-1; D gene: NA; clone size: NA; CDR3 length: 17; CDR3 DNA: TGCAGTGCCCGAGGGTGGCGATCAACCCCGGGTAAAGAGACCCAGTACTTC; CDR3 protein: CSARGWRSTPGKETQYF
J gene: TRBJ2-7; V gene: TRBV4-2; D gene: NA; clone size: many; CDR3 length: 16; CDR3 DNA: TGTGCCAGCAGCCGAGAGACAGGACTTCCCTCCTACGAGCAGTACTTC; CDR3 protein: CASSRETGLPSYEQYF
J gene: TRBJ2-1; V gene: TRBV5-1; D gene: TRBD2; clone size: many; CDR3 length: 16; CDR3 DNA: TGCGCCAGCAGCTTGGTACTAGCGGGGCCGTACAATGAGCAGTTCTTC; CDR3 protein: CASSLVLAGPYNEQFF
J gene: TRBJ1-2; V gene: TRBV5-1; D gene: TRBD1; clone size: NA; CDR3 length: 13; CDR3 DNA: TGCGCCAGCAGCCCGGGGACAGTCGATGGCTACACCTTC; CDR3 protein: CASSPGTVDGYTF
J gene: TRBJ2-1; V gene: TRBV21-1; D gene: NA; clone size: few; CDR3 length: 18; CDR3 DNA: TGTGCCAGCAGCAAACGGCCCTACTTAGCGGGAGCCTACAATGAGCAGTTCTTC; CDR3 protein: CASSKRPYLAGAYNEQFF
J gene: TRBJ2-1; V gene: TRBV5-1; D gene: TRBD1; clone size: many; CDR3 length: 15; CDR3 DNA: TGCGCCAGCAGCAAAGTTCAGGGGGCGTACAATGAGCAGTTCTTC; CDR3 protein: CASSKVQGAYNEQFF
J gene: TRBJ2-1; V gene: TRBV14; D gene: TRBD2; clone size: NA; CDR3 length: 15; CDR3 DNA: TGTGCCAGCAGCCCAGTTGGGGGGGGCTACAATGAGCAGTTCTTC; CDR3 protein: CASSPVGGGYNEQFF
J gene: TRBJ2-7; V gene: TRBV6-2/TRBV6-3; D gene: NA; clone size: many; CDR3 length: 12; CDR3 DNA: TGTGCCAGCAGAACGAACCCAGGCGAGCAGTACTTC; CDR3 protein: CASRTNPGEQYF
J gene: TRBJ2-7; V gene: TRBV12-3/TRBV12-4; D gene: TRBD2; clone size: few; CDR3 length: 15; CDR3 DNA: TGTGCCAGCAGTTGGTCTAGCGGGGACTCCTACGAGCAGTACTTC; CDR3 protein: CASSWSSGDSYEQYF
J gene: TRBJ2-1; V gene: TRBV19; D gene: TRBD2; clone size: NA; CDR3 length: 16; CDR3 DNA: TGTGCCAGTAGTCCACCGACTAGCGGGGGTTACAATGAGCAGTTCTTC; CDR3 protein: CASSPPTSGGYNEQFF
J gene: TRBJ2-5; V gene: TRBV28; D gene: NA; clone size: few; CDR3 length: 12; CDR3 DNA: TGTGCCAGCAGTTTTGTGGTGGAGACCCAGTACTTC; CDR3 protein: CASSFVVETQYF
J gene: TRBJ1-2; V gene: TRBV27; D gene: TRBD1; clone size: many; CDR3 length: 12; CDR3 DNA: TGTGCCAGCAGACAGACAGGGGGCACTTACACCTTC; CDR3 protein: CASRQTGGTYTF
J gene: TRBJ2-5; V gene: TRBV10-3; D gene: TRBD1; clone size: many; CDR3 length: 14; CDR3 DNA: TGTGCCATCAGCGCCAATACAGGGGTGGAGACCCAGTACTTC; CDR3 protein: CAISANTGVETQYF
J gene: TRBJ2-5; V gene: TRBV4-1; D gene: TRBD2; clone size: NA; CDR3 length: 18; CDR3 DNA: TGCGCCAGCAGCCAAGATTTGGCGGCTAGCGGGAGAGGGAAGACCCAGTACTTC; CDR3 protein: CASSQDLAASGRGKTQYF
J gene: TRBJ2-5; V gene: TRBV12-3/TRBV12-4; D gene: TRBD2; clone size: NA; CDR3 length: 17; CDR3 DNA: TGTGCCAGCACCCCGTTTTTAGCGGGAGAAAATGAAGAGACCCAGTACTTC; CDR3 protein: CASTPFLAGENEETQYF
J gene: TRBJ1-2; V gene: TRBV20-1; D gene: NA; clone size: many; CDR3 length: 14; CDR3 DNA: TGCAGTGCTAGAGATGGTCGGGGGATCTATGGCTACACCTTC; CDR3 protein: CSARDGRGIYGYTF
J gene: TRBJ2-1; V gene: TRBV29-1; D gene: NA; clone size: few; CDR3 length: 12; CDR3 DNA: TGCAGCGTTGATCGCGCGGGGAATGAGCAGTTCTTC; CDR3 protein: CSVDRAGNEQFF
J gene: TRBJ2-1; V gene: TRBV6-5; D gene: TRBD2; clone size: many; CDR3 length: 17; CDR3 DNA: TGTGCCAGCAGCCCCCTAGCGGGAGATGATTTTTTCAATGAGCAGTTCTTC; CDR3 protein: CASSPLAGDDFFNEQFF
J gene: TRBJ1-4; V gene: TRBV29-1; D gene: NA; clone size: many; CDR3 length: 12; CDR3 DNA: TGCAGCGTAGAGGGTCCTAATGAAAAACTGTTTTTT; CDR3 protein: CSVEGPNEKLFF
J gene: TRBJ2-1; V gene: TRBV9; D gene: NA; clone size: NA; CDR3 length: 15; CDR3 DNA: TGTGCCAGCAGCGTTTGGAGGGACTCCTACAATGAGCAGTTCTTC; CDR3 protein: CASSVWRDSYNEQFF
J gene: TRBJ2-1; V gene: TRBV29-1; D gene: NA; clone size: many; CDR3 length: 14; CDR3 DNA: TGCAGCGTTGGATTTTTGCAGGGCTACAATGAGCAGTTCTTC; CDR3 protein: CSVGFLQGYNEQFF
J gene: TRBJ2-1; V gene: TRBV5-4; D gene: NA; clone size: few; CDR3 length: 16; CDR3 DNA: TGTGCCAGCAGCGGGCCGACTCTGAGCTCCTACAATGAGCAGTTCTTC; CDR3 protein: CASSGPTLSSYNEQFF
J gene: TRBJ2-1; V gene: TRBV12-3/TRBV12-4; D gene: NA; clone size: NA; CDR3 length: 13; CDR3 DNA: TGTGCCAGCAGATCTAGCACAGGTTCCCTTGCGTTCTTC; CDR3 protein: CASRSSTGSLAFF
J gene: TRBJ2-3; V gene: TRBV12-3/TRBV12-4; D gene: NA; clone size: few; CDR3 length: 15; CDR3 DNA: TGTGCCAGCAGTTTATCGTCTCGGGAGTCAGATACGCAGTATTTT; CDR3 protein: CASSLSSRESDTQYF
J gene: TRBJ2-7; V gene: TRBV6-1; D gene: NA; clone size: few; CDR3 length: 16; CDR3 DNA: TGTGCCAGCAGTGAAGTTATCCGGGCAGGAGCCTACGAGCAGTACTTC; CDR3 protein: CASSEVIRAGAYEQYF
J gene: TRBJ2-1; V gene: TRBV7-2; D gene: TRBD1; clone size: many; CDR3 length: 16; CDR3 DNA: TGTGCCAGCAGCTTACGCAGGGGGCAGGGTAACAATGAGCAGTTCTTC; CDR3 protein: CASSLRRGQGNNEQFF
J gene: TRBJ1-1; V gene: TRBV30; D gene: NA; clone size: many; CDR3 length: 11; CDR3 DNA: TGTGCCTGGAGCCTGGAGGGGGAAGCTTTCTTT; CDR3 protein: CAWSLEGEAFF
J gene: TRBJ1-2; V gene: TRBV20-1; D gene: TRBD1; clone size: many; CDR3 length: 16; CDR3 DNA: TGCAGTGCTAGAGCTCTCCGACAGGGGAACTTCTATGGCTACACCTTC; CDR3 protein: CSARALRQGNFYGYTF
J gene: TRBJ2-3; V gene: TRBV20-1; D gene: TRBD2; clone size: NA; CDR3 length: 14; CDR3 DNA: TGCAGTGCTACGGGGCGGGGGTACACAGATACGCAGTATTTT; CDR3 protein: CSATGRGYTDTQYF
J gene: TRBJ2-1; V gene: TRBV7-3; D gene: NA; clone size: few; CDR3 length: 15; CDR3 DNA: TGTGCCAGCAGCCAGGAGGGGACCTCCTACAATGAGCAGTTCTTC; CDR3 protein: CASSQEGTSYNEQFF
J gene: TRBJ2-1; V gene: TRBV7-9; D gene: TRBD2; clone size: NA; CDR3 length: 15; CDR3 DNA: TGTGCCAGCAGCCAGCGGGAGAGAGGCTACAATGAGCAGTTCTTC; CDR3 protein: CASSQRERGYNEQFF
J gene: TRBJ2-5; V gene: TRBV5-1; D gene: TRBD1; clone size: NA; CDR3 length: 15; CDR3 DNA: TGCGCCAGCAGCCATGGAACAGGGGGCGGTGAGACCCAGTACTTC; CDR3 protein: CASSHGTGGGETQYF
J gene: TRBJ2-5; V gene: TRBV28; D gene: TRBD2; clone size: NA; CDR3 length: 16; CDR3 DNA: TGTGCCAGCAGCCCTCTCACGATGGGACTACAAGAGACCCAGTACTTC; CDR3 protein: CASSPLTMGLQETQYF